The 9 T cell receptor beta chains below all came from one sample that was sequenced in a study of blood T cell repertoires in COVID-19. This table comes from immunoSEQ multiplex PCR, and its TCRdb copy is limited to in-frame clones, with some not included. Of 130,000 to 150,000 clones in the sample, around 87% were seen once. The sequencing input was peripheral blood. These receptors all stem from a woman in her forties with acute or convalescent COVID-19.

This clone came up once. The J gene is TRBJ1-1, the V gene TRBV4-3; TRBD1 matches at 8 bases. Losses at the gene ends were 3 bases for V and 4 bases for J; bases not matched to a gene: 4. This CDR3 has 14 amino acids. The germline gives CDR1 LGHNA, CDR2 YSLEER. The DNA for the CDR3 is TGCGCCAGCAGCCAGGTTACAGGGGGCACTGAAGCTTTCTTT. It yields the protein CASSQVTGGTEAFF.

This clone was detected once. The chain combines TRBV19 with TRBJ1-4, with D maybe TRBD1 (5 bases). The CDR3 loop spans 14 amino acids. Germline CDR1 reads LNHDA; CDR2 reads SQIVND (reference sequence). The V and J ends lost 5 bases and 6 bases respectively, with 13 bases between them. The chain's CDR3 is CASSGRGRHEKLFF. In nucleotides, the CDR3 is TGTGCCAGTAGTGGGAGGGGTCGGCATGAAAAACTGTTTTTT. Supplemented by reference TRBV19 and TRBJ1-4, the full variable domain reads DGGITQSPKYLFRKEGQNVTLSCEQNLNHDAMYWYRQDPGQGLRLIYYSQIVNDFQKGDIAEGYSVSREKKESFPLTVTSAQKNPTAFYLCASSGRGRHEKLFFGSGTQLSVL.

This clone was recorded once. The chain carries TRBV7-2 and TRBJ1-2; D uncertain. Germline CDR1 SGHTA, CDR2 FQGNSA. The CDR3 consists of 17 residues. V lost 5 bases, J lost 0 bases, and 19 bases lay in between. For the CDR3, the DNA is TGTGCCAGCAGCAACGGACTAACATGGACTACTAACTATGGCTACACCTTC. Translating gives CASSNGLTWTTNYGYTF.

V usage is TRBV5-1 and J usage is TRBJ1-2; D gene uncertain. Germline V gene data show CDR1 as SGHRS and CDR2 as YFSETQ. This CDR3 is 14 amino acids long. V shed 1 base and J shed 6 bases, with 13 bases lying between them. The CDR3 spells CASSLTRLIDGYTF. The CDR3 DNA is TGCGCCAGCAGCTTGACGAGGCTTATAGATGGCTACACCTTC.

This clone was seen more than once but under ten times. The chain couples TRBV19 to TRBJ1-1; D not certain. Germline CDR1 reads LNHDA; CDR2 reads SQIVND (reference sequence). The CDR3 has 14 residues. V dropped 4 bases and J dropped 0 bases, with 9 bases sitting between them. The CDR3 protein is CASSTTQVNTEAFF. CDR3 nucleotide sequence: TGTGCCAGTAGTACGACCCAGGTGAACACTGAAGCTTTCTTT.

The chain is built from TRBV18 and TRBJ2-7; 7 bases line up with TRBD1. J lost 3 bases, V lost 2 bases, and 7 bases had no gene match. This CDR3 has 15 residues. CDR1 and CDR2 (germline): KGHSH, LQKENI. CDR3 DNA sequence: TGTGCCAGCTCACCATCGTGGGCAGGGGGCTACGAGCAGTACTTC. The encoded protein is CASSPSWAGGYEQYF.

The rearrangement uses TRBV6-2 or TRBV6-3 and TRBJ2-3, with D possibly TRBD2 on 6 matching bases. The germline V and J ends were trimmed by 6 bases and 1 base, with 14 bases remaining between them. In germline, CDR1 is MNHEY, CDR2 SVGEGT. The CDR3 runs to 15 residues. CDR3 DNA: TGTGCCAGCAGCCTCGGGAGAATTGGCACAGATACGCAGTATTTT. Translated: CASSLGRIGTDTQYF.

This chain connects TRBV6-4 to TRBJ2-1, with 10 positions matching TRBD2. The CDR3 totals 16 residues. The ends lost 5 bases at V and 0 bases at J; junction bases unmatched: 4. The V gene's germline CDR1 is MRHNA and CDR2 SNTAGT. The CDR3 region is CASSRSSGSSYNEQFF. The CDR3 DNA sequence: TGTGCCAGCAGTAGATCTAGCGGGAGCTCCTACAATGAGCAGTTCTTC.

The rearrangement uses TRBV7-3 and TRBJ2-3, with TRBD2 identical over 7 bases. CDR1 and CDR2 (germline): SGHTA, FQGTGA. The CDR3 is 14 residues long. Unmatched junction bases numbered 8, after V lost 5 bases and J lost 6 bases. The CDR3 nucleotides are TGTGCCAGCAGCCAAGGACTAGTAGCCGATACGCAGTATTTT. It specifies CASSQGLVADTQYF. Filled out from reference TRBV7-3 and TRBJ2-3, the complete variable domain reads GAGVSQTPSNKVTEKGKYVELRCDPISGHTALYWYRQSLGQGPEFLIYFQGTGAADDSGLPNDRFFAVRPEGSVSTLKIQRTERGDSAVYLCASSQGLVADTQYFGPGTRLTVL.